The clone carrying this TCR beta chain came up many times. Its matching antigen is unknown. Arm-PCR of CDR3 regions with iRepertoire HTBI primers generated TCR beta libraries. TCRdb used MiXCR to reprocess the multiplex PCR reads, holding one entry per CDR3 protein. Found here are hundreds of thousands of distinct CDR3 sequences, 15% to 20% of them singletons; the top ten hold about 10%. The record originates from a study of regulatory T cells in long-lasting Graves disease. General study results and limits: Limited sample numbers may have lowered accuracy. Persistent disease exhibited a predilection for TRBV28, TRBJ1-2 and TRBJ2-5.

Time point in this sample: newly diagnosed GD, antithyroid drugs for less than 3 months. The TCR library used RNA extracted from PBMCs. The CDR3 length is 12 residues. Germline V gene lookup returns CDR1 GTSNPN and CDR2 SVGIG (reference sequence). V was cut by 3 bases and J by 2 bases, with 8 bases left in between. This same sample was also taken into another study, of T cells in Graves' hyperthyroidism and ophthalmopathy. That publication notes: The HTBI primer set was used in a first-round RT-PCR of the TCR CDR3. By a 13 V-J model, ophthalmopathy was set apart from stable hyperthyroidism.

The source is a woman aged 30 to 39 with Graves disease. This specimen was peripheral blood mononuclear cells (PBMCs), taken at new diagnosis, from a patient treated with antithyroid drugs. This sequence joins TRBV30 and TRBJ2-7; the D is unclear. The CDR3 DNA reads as TGTGCCTGGAGGGGCAGAACCTACGAGCAGTACTTC. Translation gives CAWRGRTYEQYF. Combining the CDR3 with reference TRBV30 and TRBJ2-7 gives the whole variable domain SQTIHQWPATLVQPVGSPLSLECTVEGTSNPNLYWYRQAAGRGLQLLFYSVGIGQISSEVPQNLSASRPQDRQFILSSKKLLLSDSGFYLCAWRGRTYEQYFGPGTRLTVT.